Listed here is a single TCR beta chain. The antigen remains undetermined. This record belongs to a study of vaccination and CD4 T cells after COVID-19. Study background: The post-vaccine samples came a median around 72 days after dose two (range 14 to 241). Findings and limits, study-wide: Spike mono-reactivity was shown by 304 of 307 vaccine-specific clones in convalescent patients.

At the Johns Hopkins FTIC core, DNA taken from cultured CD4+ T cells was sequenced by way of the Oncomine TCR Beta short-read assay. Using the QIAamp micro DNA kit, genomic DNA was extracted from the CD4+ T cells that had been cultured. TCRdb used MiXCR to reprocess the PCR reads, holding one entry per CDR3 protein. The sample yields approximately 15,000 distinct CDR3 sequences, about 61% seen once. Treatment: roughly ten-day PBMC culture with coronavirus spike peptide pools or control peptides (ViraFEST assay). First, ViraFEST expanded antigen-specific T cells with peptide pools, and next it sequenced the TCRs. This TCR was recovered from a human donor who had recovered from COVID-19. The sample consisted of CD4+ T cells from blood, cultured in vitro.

The DNA for the CDR3 is TGTGCCAGCAGAAACCTCGACGGTGACTATGGCTACACCTTC. Residues: CASRNLDGDYGYTF. This rearrangement joins TRBV6-1 to TRBJ1-2, with D hard to call. This CDR3 comprises 14 residues. Germline V lookup: CDR1 MNHNS, CDR2 SASEGT. Trimming cost V 6 bases and J 3 bases, with 14 bases left between them.